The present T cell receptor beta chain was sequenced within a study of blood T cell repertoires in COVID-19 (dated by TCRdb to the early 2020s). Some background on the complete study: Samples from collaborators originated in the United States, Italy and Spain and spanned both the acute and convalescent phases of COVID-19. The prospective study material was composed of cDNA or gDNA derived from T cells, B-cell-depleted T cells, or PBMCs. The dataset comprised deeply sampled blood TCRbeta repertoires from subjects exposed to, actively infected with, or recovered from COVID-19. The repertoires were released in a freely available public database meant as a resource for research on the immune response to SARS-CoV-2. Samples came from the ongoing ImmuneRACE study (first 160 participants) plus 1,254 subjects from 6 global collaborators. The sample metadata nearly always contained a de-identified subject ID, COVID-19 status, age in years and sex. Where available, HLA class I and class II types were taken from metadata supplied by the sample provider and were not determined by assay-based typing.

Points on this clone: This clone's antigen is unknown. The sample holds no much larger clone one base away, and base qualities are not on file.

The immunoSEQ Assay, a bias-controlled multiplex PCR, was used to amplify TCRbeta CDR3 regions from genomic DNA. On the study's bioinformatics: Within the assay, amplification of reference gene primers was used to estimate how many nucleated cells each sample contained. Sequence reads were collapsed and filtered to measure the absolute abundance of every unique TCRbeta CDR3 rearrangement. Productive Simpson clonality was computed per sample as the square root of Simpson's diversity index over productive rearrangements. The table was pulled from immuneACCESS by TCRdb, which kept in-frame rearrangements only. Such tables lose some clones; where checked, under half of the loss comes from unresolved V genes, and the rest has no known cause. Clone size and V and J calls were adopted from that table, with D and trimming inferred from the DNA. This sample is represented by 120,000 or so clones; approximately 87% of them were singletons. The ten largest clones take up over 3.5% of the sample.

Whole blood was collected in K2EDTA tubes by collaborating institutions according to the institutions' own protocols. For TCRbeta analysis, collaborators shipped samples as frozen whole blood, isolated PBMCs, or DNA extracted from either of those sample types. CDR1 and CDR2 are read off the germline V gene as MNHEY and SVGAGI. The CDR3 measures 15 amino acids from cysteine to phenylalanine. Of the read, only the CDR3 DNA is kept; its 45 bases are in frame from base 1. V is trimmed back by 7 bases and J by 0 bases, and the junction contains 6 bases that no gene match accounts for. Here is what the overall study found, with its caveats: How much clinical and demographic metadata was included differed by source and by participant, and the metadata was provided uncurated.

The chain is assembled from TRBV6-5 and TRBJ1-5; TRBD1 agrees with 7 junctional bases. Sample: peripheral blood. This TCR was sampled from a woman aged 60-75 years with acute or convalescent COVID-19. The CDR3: CASKPTGNSNQPQHF. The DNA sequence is TGTGCCAGCAAACCGACAGGGAATAGCAATCAGCCCCAGCATTTT.